These 2 T cell receptor beta chains share one sample of origin, sequenced in a study of CD8+ T cells in alopecia areata. Stated treatment: oral pan-JAK inhibitor, 5-10 mg twice daily. cDNA prepared by RNA extraction and subsequent reverse transcription served as the template for sequencing. Libraries were prepared by immunoSEQ multiplex PCR; TCRdb keeps only in-frame clonotypes and omits some of them. The sample shows about 74,000 clones, about 30% of them seen only once. Specimen: CD8+ T cells sorted from blood, collected at week 4, from a patient treated with tofacitinib. Receptors originate from a human donor with alopecia areata.

This chain connects TRBV29-1 to TRBJ1-2; D perhaps matches TRBD1 (5 bases). Germline-derived CDR1 and CDR2 are SQVTM and ANQGSEA. This CDR3 contains 15 residues. V was pared by 0 bases and J by 0 bases, with 11 bases between. DNA for the CDR3: TGCAGCGTTGAAGATGGGACGGGAGCTAACTATGGCTACACCTTC. Translation: CSVEDGTGANYGYTF. The full variable domain, its missing parts supplied by reference TRBV29-1 and TRBJ1-2, is SAVISQKPSRDICQRGTSLTIQCQVDSQVTMMFWYRQQPGQSLTLIATANQGSEATYESGFVIDKFPISRPNLTFSTLTVSNMSPEDSSIYLCSVEDGTGANYGYTFGSGTRLTVV.

In its sample, this clone was seen a few times. The rearrangement joins TRBV29-1 to TRBJ2-2; D uncertain. This CDR3 has 13 amino acids. Per germline, CDR1 SQVTM and CDR2 ANQGSEA. The ends were cut back, 5 bases at V and 0 bases at J, with 7 bases in the middle. DNA for the CDR3: TGCAGCGTTTACGGAACGAACACCGGGGAGCTGTTTTTT. It is translated as CSVYGTNTGELFF.